This record covers a single TCR beta chain. Its target is unknown. V lost 8 bases and J 2 bases, leaving 12 bases between the germline ends. Looked up from germline, CDR1 is LGHDT and CDR2 is YNNKEL (reference sequence). The length of the CDR3 is 13 residues. This entry comes from a study of T cell responses to AZD1222 COVID-19 vaccine. The protocol was immunoSEQ multiplex PCR, while the TCRdb copy is restricted to in-frame clones and leaves out a portion. Of some 88,000 clones in the sample, about nine tenths were seen once. Study-level points and caveats: Repertoire collection took place solely once the T cell response had peaked. The study found vaccine-associated CD4 TCRs spanning spike, dominant at 160-218 and 743-854. Recipients of AZD1222 seropositive at baseline numbered only 5 to 7.

Pooling was applied to second doses at about 4 or about 12 weeks. The chain recombines TRBV3-1 (or the pseudogene TRBV3-2) with TRBJ1-1; D is undetermined. This clonotype was sampled from an adult who received the AZD1222 COVID-19 vaccine. The material sequenced was peripheral blood, taken 28 days after the second AZD1222 dose. The CDR3 nucleotides read TGTGCCAGCTACCAGCGGGGAAACACTGAAGCTTTCTTT. It specifies CASYQRGNTEAFF.